These T cell receptor beta chains were read from a single sample in a study of pediatric ulcerative colitis. Method: immunoSEQ multiplex PCR; TCRdb's copy keeps in-frame clones and lacks some. The sample includes tens of thousands of clones, over 70% of them seen just once. Material for sequencing was blood. These receptors came from a boy younger than 18 who was a control in a study of pediatric ulcerative colitis. Each CDR3 is given with its conserved first and last residue. Fields, in order: D gene, J gene, clone size, V gene, CDR3 protein, CDR3 DNA. The D gene is left open where the match is weak. Not all rows give a size; the values are once, few, many and, for expanded clones, a class.

>TRBD2|TRBJ2-7|NA|TRBV7-9
CASSLGGTSGSYEQYF
TGTGCCAGCAGCTTAGGGGGGACTAGCGGATCCTACGAGCAGTACTTC
>TRBD2|TRBJ2-1|NA|TRBV7-3
CASSLMSGSSYNEQFF
TGTGCCAGCAGCTTAATGAGCGGGAGTTCCTACAATGAGCAGTTCTTC
>TRBD1|TRBJ1-1|NA|TRBV7-2
CASSLAPGGGNGRQAFF
TGTGCCAGCAGCTTAGCCCCGGGAGGGGGCAATGGTCGTCAAGCTTTCTTT
>NA|TRBJ2-3|NA|TRBV7-2
CASSFMGQNTDTQYF
TGTGCCAGCAGCTTCATGGGGCAGAACACAGATACGCAGTATTTT
>NA|TRBJ2-7|NA|TRBV9
CASSTQEKSSYEQYF
TGTGCCAGCAGCACCCAAGAAAAGAGCTCCTACGAGCAGTACTTC
>NA|TRBJ1-6|NA|TRBV30
CAWIEDASSYNSPLHF
TGTGCCTGGATAGAGGACGCCAGCTCCTATAATTCACCCCTCCACTTT
>NA|TRBJ1-5|NA|TRBV4-3
CASSQVGLVDQPQHF
TGCGCCAGCAGCCAAGTGGGGTTAGTCGATCAGCCCCAGCATTTT
>NA|TRBJ2-3|NA|TRBV7-7
CASSLRGADTQYF
TGTGCCAGCAGCCTACGGGGAGCAGATACGCAGTATTTT
>TRBD1|TRBJ1-1|few|TRBV28
CASTGTVSGNTEAFF
TGTGCCAGCACCGGGACAGTATCGGGGAACACTGAAGCTTTCTTT
>NA|TRBJ2-1|once|TRBV21-1
CASHRVGRPYNEQFF
TGTGCCAGTCACAGGGTGGGCAGGCCGTACAATGAGCAGTTCTTC
>TRBD1|TRBJ2-1|NA|TRBV5-1
CASSTDRVDEDEQFF
TGCGCCAGCAGCACAGACAGGGTCGACGAGGATGAGCAGTTCTTC
>NA|TRBJ2-7|NA|TRBV1
CTSSQDLYYEQYF
TGCACCAGCAGCCAAGATCTGTACTACGAGCAGTACTTC
>NA|TRBJ2-7|NA|TRBV11-2
CASSLAPPDRTYEQYF
TGTGCCAGCAGCTTAGCCCCACCGGACCGCACCTACGAGCAGTACTTC
>NA|TRBJ2-7|NA|TRBV9
CASSVSFLGEQYF
TGTGCCAGCAGCGTATCTTTTCTCGGCGAGCAGTACTTC
>TRBD2|TRBJ2-7|NA|TRBV2
CASVAGVDYEQYF
TGTGCCAGCGTAGCGGGAGTGGATTACGAGCAGTACTTC
>TRBD2|TRBJ2-7|once|TRBV5-1
CASSTASGILYEQYF
TGCGCCAGCAGCACCGCTAGCGGGATCCTCTACGAGCAGTACTTC
>TRBD2|TRBJ2-7|NA|TRBV5-1
CASSFRTSGLTYEQYF
TGCGCCAGCAGCTTCCGGACTAGCGGGCTAACCTACGAGCAGTACTTC
>NA|TRBJ2-1|NA|TRBV7-8
CASSLERFAANEQFF
TGTGCCAGCAGCTTAGAACGATTCGCCGCCAATGAGCAGTTCTTC
>NA|TRBJ1-1|few|TRBV5-1
CASSLAGGMNTEAFF
TGCGCCAGCAGCTTGGCGGGGGGCATGAACACTGAAGCTTTCTTT
>NA|TRBJ2-4|NA|TRBV28
CASSLPISENIQYF
TGTGCCAGCAGCCTACCCATCTCCGAAAACATTCAGTACTTC
>NA|TRBJ1-4|NA|TRBV2
CASILGGEDEKLFF
NA
>NA|TRBJ2-4|NA|TRBV6-5
CASTTGFGNIQYF
TGTGCCAGCACTACAGGGTTTGGAAACATTCAGTACTTC
>NA|TRBJ2-2|NA|TRBV6-4
CASSEDGGGTGELFF
TGTGCCAGCAGTGAGGACGGGGGTGGCACCGGGGAGCTGTTTTTT
>NA|TRBJ1-1|NA|TRBV9
CASSALINRAPEAFF
TGTGCCAGCAGCGCGTTGATAAACAGGGCCCCTGAAGCTTTCTTT
>NA|TRBJ2-2|NA|TRBV10-3
CAISESLGTVFF
TGTGCCATCAGTGAGTCGCTGGGGACGGTGTTTTTT
>NA|TRBJ2-1|NA|TRBV19
CASSIPADLDNEQFF
TGTGCCAGTAGTATCCCGGCGGATCTAGACAATGAGCAGTTCTTC
>TRBD2|TRBJ2-2|NA|TRBV7-6
CASSLERGGHTGELFF
TGTGCCAGCAGCTTGGAGCGGGGGGGCCACACCGGGGAGCTGTTTTTT
>NA|TRBJ1-6|few|TRBV4-3
CASSLRIGANSPLHF
TGCGCCAGCAGCCTCAGGATTGGGGCCAATTCACCCCTCCACTTT